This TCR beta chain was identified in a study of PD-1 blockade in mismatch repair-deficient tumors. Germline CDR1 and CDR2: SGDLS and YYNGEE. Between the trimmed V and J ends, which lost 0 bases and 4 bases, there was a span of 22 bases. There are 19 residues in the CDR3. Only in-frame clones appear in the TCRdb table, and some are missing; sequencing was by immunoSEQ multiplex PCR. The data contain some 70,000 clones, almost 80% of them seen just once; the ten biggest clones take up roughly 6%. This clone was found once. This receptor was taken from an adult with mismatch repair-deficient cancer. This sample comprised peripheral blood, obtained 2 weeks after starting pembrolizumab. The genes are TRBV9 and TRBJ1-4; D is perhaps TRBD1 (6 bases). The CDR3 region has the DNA TGTGCCAGCAGCGTAGTCCCGGTCGGAGGAGGGGGACGTAATGAAAAACTGTTTTTT. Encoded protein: CASSVVPVGGGGRNEKLFF.